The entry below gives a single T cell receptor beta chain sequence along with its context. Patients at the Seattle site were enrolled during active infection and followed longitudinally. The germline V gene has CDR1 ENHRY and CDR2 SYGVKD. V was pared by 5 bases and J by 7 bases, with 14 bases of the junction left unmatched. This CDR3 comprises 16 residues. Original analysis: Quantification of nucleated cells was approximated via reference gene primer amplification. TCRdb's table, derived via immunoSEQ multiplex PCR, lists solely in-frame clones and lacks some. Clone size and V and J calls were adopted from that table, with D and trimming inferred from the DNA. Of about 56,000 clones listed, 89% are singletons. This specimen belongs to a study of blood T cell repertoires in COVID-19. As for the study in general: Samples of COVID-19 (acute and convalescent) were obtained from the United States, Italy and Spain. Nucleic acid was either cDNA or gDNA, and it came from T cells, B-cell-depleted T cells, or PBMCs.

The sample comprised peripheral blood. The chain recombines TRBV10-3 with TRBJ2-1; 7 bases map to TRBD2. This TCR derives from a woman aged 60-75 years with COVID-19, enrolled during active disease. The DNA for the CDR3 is TGTGCCATCAGTACCCCTCGGCTAGCCGGGGGGAATGAGCAGTTCTTC. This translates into CAISTPRLAGGNEQFF.